The 27 T cell receptor beta chains presented below share a single source sample, sequenced in a study of cytomegalovirus exposure and HLA in healthy donors. Use of 60 Vbeta and 13 Jbeta primers characterized the PCR. Profiling relied on immunoSEQ multiplex PCR, and the TCRdb table lists in-frame clones only, not all of them. This sample lists approximately 70,000 clones; its ten largest clones have roughly 4.7%. Sequencing was done on a sample of PBMCs. The receptor source for this set is a woman aged 40 to 49 in good health and CMV-seropositive.

The chain links TRBV5-6 to TRBJ1-6; D might be TRBD1 (6 bases). The CDR3 totals 16 residues. CDR1 SGHDT and CDR2 YYEEEE come from the germline V gene. Trimming left V 5 bases short and J 2 bases short, with 14 bases between. This chain's CDR3 is CASSPRQVPYNSPLHF. The DNA of the CDR3 is TGTGCCAGCAGTCCTCGACAGGTCCCCTATAATTCACCCCTCCACTTT. Together with reference TRBV5-6 and TRBJ1-6, the CDR3 gives the full variable domain: DAGVTQSPTHLIKTRGQQVTLRCSPKSGHDTVSWYQQALGQGPQFIFQYYEEEERQRGNFPDRFSGHQFPNYSSELNVNALLLGDSALYLCASSPRQVPYNSPLHFGNGTRLTVT.

On this clone: Other DNA sequences in this specimen translate into the identical CDR3. The chain carries TRBV15 and TRBJ2-2, with D perhaps matching TRBD1 (6 bases). V was cut by 3 bases and J by 1 base, with 6 bases left in between. Germline V CDR1 and CDR2: LNHNV, YYDKDF (reference sequence). CDR3 length equals 14 residues. DNA for the CDR3: TGTGCCACCAGCAGGACAGGGAACACCGGGGAGCTGTTTTTT. It encodes CATSRTGNTGELFF. Filled out from reference TRBV15 and TRBJ2-2, the complete variable domain reads DAMVIQNPRYQVTQFGKPVTLSCSQTLNHNVMYWYQQKSSQAPKLLFHYYDKDFNNEADTPDNFQSRRPNTSFCFLDIRSPGLGDTAMYLCATSRTGNTGELFFGEGSRLTVL.

This chain links TRBV6-6 with TRBJ2-5; 7 bases are a match to TRBD2. The CDR3 contains 16 residues. Germline V gene lookup returns CDR1 MNHNY and CDR2 SVGAGI (reference sequence). V lost 0 bases to trimming and J lost 1 base; unmatched junction nucleotides: 5. The CDR3 sequence: CASSYSSWEGQETQYF. Written as DNA, the CDR3 is TGTGCCAGCAGTTACTCGAGCTGGGAGGGCCAAGAGACCCAGTACTTC.

The J gene is TRBJ1-3, the V gene TRBV4-2; no clear D. The CDR3 extends over 16 amino acids. Trimming pared 0 bases from V and 2 bases from J, leaving 11 bases between. CDR1 LGHNA and CDR2 YNFKEQ come from the germline V gene. The CDR3 is CASSQDEGMPGNTIYF. The CDR3 nucleotides read TGTGCCAGCAGCCAAGATGAGGGCATGCCTGGAAACACCATATATTTT.

In the case of this clone: The same CDR3 arises from other DNA sequences in this sample as well. The chain has TRBV29-1 and TRBJ1-5; TRBD1 aligns across 9 bases. The germline V gene encodes CDR1 SQVTM and CDR2 ANQGSEA. The CDR3 has 16 amino acids. The J segment lost 0 bases and the V segment lost 7 bases, leaving 10 bases of the junction unmatched. The CDR3 reads CSAQFTGGNSNQPQHF. In DNA form, the CDR3 reads TGCAGCGCCCAATTTACAGGGGGCAATAGCAATCAGCCCCAGCATTTT.

V usage is TRBV19 and J usage is TRBJ1-2; maybe TRBD1 (5 bases). Germline V lookup: CDR1 LNHDA, CDR2 SQIVND (reference sequence). Trimming removed 2 bases at V and 2 bases at J, with 12 bases between. The CDR3 is 15 amino acids. CDR3 region: CASSIQGAVNYGYTF. The CDR3 nucleotides read TGTGCCAGTAGTATACAGGGTGCGGTAAACTATGGCTACACCTTC.

V and J are TRBV9 and TRBJ1-1, with D unresolved. CDR1 and CDR2 from the germline V gene are SGDLS and YYNGEE. This CDR3 spans 13 amino acids. V was trimmed by 2 bases and J by 8 bases, leaving 13 bases between them. Here the CDR3 DNA reads TGTGCCAGCAGCGTGTTGCCTGAGAGAGAAGCTTTCTTT. It specifies CASSVLPEREAFF. Together with reference TRBV9 and TRBJ1-1, the CDR3 gives the full variable domain: DSGVTQTPKHLITATGQRVTLRCSPRSGDLSVYWYQQSLDQGLQFLIQYYNGEERAKGNILERFSAQQFPDLHSELNLSSLELGDSALYFCASSVLPEREAFFGQGTRLTVV.

The rearrangement links TRBV11-2 to TRBJ1-2; D ambiguous. Trimming shortened V by 6 bases and J by 4 bases, and 15 bases separated the two germline ends. CDR3 size: 14 residues. Germline loops: CDR1 SGHAT, CDR2 FQNNGV. The CDR3 sequence is CASRGGGRSYGYTF. The CDR3 DNA reads TGTGCCAGCAGGGGTGGAGGGCGCTCCTATGGCTACACCTTC.

The chain links TRBV6-6 to TRBJ1-2; TRBD1 agrees at 8 bases. V shed 5 bases, J shed 1 base, and the junction held 3 bases outside the gene matches. CDR1 and CDR2 (germline): MNHNY, SVGAGI (reference sequence). This CDR3 has 14 residues. The CDR3 reads CASSDRGNNYGYTF. The CDR3, as DNA: TGTGCCAGCAGTGACAGGGGAAATAACTATGGCTACACCTTC.

J is TRBJ2-1 and V is TRBV2; tentative D call: TRBD1 (5 bases). The CDR3 extends over 17 amino acids. Between the trimmed V and J ends, which lost 2 bases and 0 bases, there was a span of 14 bases. Germline V gene sequence: CDR1 SNHLY, CDR2 FYNNEI. CDR3 nucleotides: TGTGCCAGCAGTGAACAAGGGGTCCCATACTCCTACAATGAGCAGTTCTTC. Residues: CASSEQGVPYSYNEQFF.

The J gene is TRBJ1-6, the V gene TRBV5-4; possibly TRBD1 for D (6 bases). The CDR3 is 14 amino acids. The germline V gene encodes CDR1 SGHNT and CDR2 YYREEE (reference sequence). Trimming took off 2 bases at V and 8 bases at J, with 11 bases between the two ends. The CDR3 DNA is TGTGCCAGCAGCTTTGGGGGGGCGGATTCACCCCTCCACTTT. Protein product: CASSFGGADSPLHF.

The chain is built from TRBV28 and TRBJ2-1, with 13 bases fitting TRBD2. This CDR3 has 15 residues. Germline-derived CDR1 and CDR2 are MDHEN and SYDVKM. V gave up 10 bases and J gave up 6 bases; unmatched junction bases: 9. Here the CDR3 reads CATHHGTSGTNEQFF. The CDR3 DNA reads as TGTGCCACTCACCACGGGACTAGCGGGACCAATGAGCAGTTCTTC.

The chain joins TRBV7-3 to TRBJ2-3; 7 bases are shared with TRBD1. The germline V gene has CDR1 SGHTA and CDR2 FQGTGA. The CDR3 is 15 residues long. Trimming took 4 bases from V and 6 from J; bases not matched to a gene: 10. The CDR3 loop is CASSYSGTAVDTQYF. CDR3 in DNA: TGTGCCAGCAGCTATTCCGGGACAGCGGTCGATACGCAGTATTTT. Variable domain in full (rest from reference TRBV7-3 and TRBJ2-3): GAGVSQTPSNKVTEKGKYVELRCDPISGHTALYWYRQSLGQGPEFLIYFQGTGAADDSGLPNDRFFAVRPEGSVSTLKIQRTERGDSAVYLCASSYSGTAVDTQYFGPGTRLTVL.

The chain joins TRBV5-4 to TRBJ2-3; 8 positions agree with TRBD2. With 3 bases clipped from V and 2 bases from J, the junction kept 8 bases outside the gene matches. Germline loops: CDR1 SGHNT, CDR2 YYREEE (reference sequence). CDR3 length: 16 amino acids. The CDR3 DNA reads TGTGCCAGCAGCTCCCCCGGGAGGGCTATCACAGATACGCAGTATTTT. It is translated as CASSSPGRAITDTQYF.

The chain recombines TRBV7-2 with TRBJ2-3, with 7 bases matching TRBD2. Germline V gene lookup returns CDR1 SGHTA and CDR2 FQGNSA. Trimming at V came to 1 base and at J to 5 bases, leaving 12 bases not matched to a gene. This CDR3 is 17 amino acids long. The CDR3 nucleotides read TGTGCCAGCAGCTTAGTTGATATAGGGGAGGGACGAGATACGCAGTATTTT. This encodes CASSLVDIGEGRDTQYF.

The chain combines TRBV5-1 with TRBJ1-2; D might be TRBD1 (5 bases). V was pared by 6 bases and J by 2 bases, with 14 bases between. Germline V gene sequence: CDR1 SGHRS, CDR2 YFSETQ. The CDR3 sequence is 14 residues long. CDR3 protein: CASNRGEENYGYTF. DNA for the CDR3: TGCGCCAGCAATCGGGGGGAGGAAAACTATGGCTACACCTTC.

The gene calls are TRBV6-1 and TRBJ1-5; the D is unclear. Germline assignment: CDR1 MNHNS and CDR2 SASEGT. With 5 bases removed from V and 1 base from J, the gap between germline ends came to 9 bases. The CDR3 consists of 14 residues. DNA of the CDR3: TGTGCCAGCAGTCCGAGGTCCAGCAATCAGCCCCAGCATTTT. Amino acids: CASSPRSSNQPQHF.

This chain joins TRBV5-1 and TRBJ1-3; 10 positions match TRBD1. CDR3 size: 18 residues. V shed 5 bases and J 8 bases; nucleotides not matched to a gene: 19. Germline CDR1 reads SGHRS; CDR2 reads YFSETQ. The CDR3 reads CASSQGVMGQGTIYTIYF. CDR3 coding DNA: TGCGCCAGCAGTCAAGGTGTTATGGGACAGGGGACTATTTACACCATATATTTT.

The CDR3 coding sequence is TGTGCCAGCAGTGCCCTAGCGGGAGCAATCCAAGAGACCCAGTACTTC. It is translated as CASSALAGAIQETQYF. The chain carries TRBV6-1 and TRBJ2-5; TRBD2 aligns across 10 bases. J was trimmed by 1 base and V by 4 bases; bases with no gene match: 6. Germline CDR1 MNHNS, CDR2 SASEGT. The CDR3 totals 16 residues.

As DNA, the CDR3 is TGTGCCATGAGGGCCGCAATCAACACCGGGGAGCTGTTTTTT. It encodes CAMRAAINTGELFF. V and J are TRBV10-3 and TRBJ2-2; tentative D call: TRBD2 (5 bases). With 9 bases removed from V and 2 bases from J, the gap between germline ends came to 13 bases. CDR1 and CDR2 from the germline V gene are ENHRY and SYGVKD. The CDR3 totals 14 residues.

The CDR3 DNA reads TGCGCCAGCAGCTTGGCAGGGATGAGGACTGGAAACACCATATATTTT. Translation: CASSLAGMRTGNTIYF. The chain uses TRBV5-1 and TRBJ1-3; perhaps TRBD1 as D (5 bases). V gave up 0 bases and J gave up 2 bases, with 12 bases separating them. The CDR3 consists of 16 residues. From germline, CDR1 is SGHRS and CDR2 YFSETQ.

The chain's CDR3 is CASSPLGSGGTGELFF. The CDR3, as DNA: TGTGCCAGCAGCCCATTGGGTAGCGGGGGCACCGGGGAGCTGTTTTTT. This sequence joins TRBV13 and TRBJ2-2; 9 bases map to TRBD2. CDR1 and CDR2 from the germline V gene are PRHDT and FYEKMQ (reference sequence). Trimming removed 5 bases from V and 4 bases from J; junction bases left unmatched: 8. The CDR3 is 16 amino acids.

The V and J genes are TRBV28 and TRBJ2-5; possibly TRBD1 for D (5 bases). Trimming pared 8 bases from V and 5 bases from J, leaving 18 bases between. This CDR3 region has 14 residues. Germline values: CDR1 MDHEN, CDR2 SYDVKM. CDR3 amino acids: CASGTGYLQETQYF. DNA of the CDR3: TGTGCCAGCGGAACAGGTTACCTCCAGGAGACCCAGTACTTC.

The J gene is TRBJ2-7, the V gene TRBV21-1; the D call of TRBD2 is as the table states it, not checked on the DNA. TRBV21-1 counts as a pseudogene. The CDR3 spans 17 residues. CDR3 sequence: CASRMRDVGLASDEQYF. The CDR3 DNA reads as TGTGCCAGCAGAATGAGGGACGTTGGACTAGCGAGCGACGAGCAGTACTTC.

V usage is TRBV7-3 and J usage is TRBJ2-3; 10 bases map to TRBD2. CDR3 size: 15 residues. Germline V gene lookup returns CDR1 SGHTA and CDR2 FQGTGA. Germline trimming cut 10 bases from V and 5 bases from J; bases unmatched to any gene: 12. The CDR3 sequence: CATSAGGPGGDTQYF. DNA for the CDR3: TGTGCCACCTCAGCGGGAGGGCCGGGGGGAGATACGCAGTATTTT.

The genes are TRBV6-4 and TRBJ2-1; no reliable D call. CDR3 length equals 14 residues. Trimming removed 3 bases at V and 2 bases at J, with 8 bases between. The germline gives CDR1 MRHNA, CDR2 SNTAGT. For the CDR3, the DNA is TGTGCCAGCAGTGAAGAGCTGACCTACAATGAGCAGTTCTTC. Amino acid sequence: CASSEELTYNEQFF.

The V and J genes are TRBV6-1 and TRBJ2-3; TRBD1 aligns across 9 bases. The J segment lost 10 bases and the V segment lost 3 bases, leaving 5 bases of the junction unmatched. CDR3 length: 13 residues. Germline V gene lookup returns CDR1 MNHNS and CDR2 SASEGT. CDR3 in amino acids: CASSDPTGGAQYF. The CDR3 nucleotides read TGTGCCAGCAGTGACCCCACAGGGGGCGCGCAGTATTTT.